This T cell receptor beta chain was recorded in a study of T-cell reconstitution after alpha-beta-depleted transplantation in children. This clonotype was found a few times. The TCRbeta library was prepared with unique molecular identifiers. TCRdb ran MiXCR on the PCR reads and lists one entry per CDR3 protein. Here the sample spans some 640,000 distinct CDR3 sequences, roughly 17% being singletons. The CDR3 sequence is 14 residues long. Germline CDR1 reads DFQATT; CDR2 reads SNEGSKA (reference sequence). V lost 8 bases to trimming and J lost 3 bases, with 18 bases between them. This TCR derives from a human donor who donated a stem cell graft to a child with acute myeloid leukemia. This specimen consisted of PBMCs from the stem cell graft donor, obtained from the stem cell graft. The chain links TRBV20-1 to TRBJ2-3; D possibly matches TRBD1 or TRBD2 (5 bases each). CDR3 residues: CSPRVGAQTDTQYF. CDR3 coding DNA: TGCAGTCCCAGAGTCGGGGCGCAGACAGATACGCAGTATTTT.